The T cell receptor (beta chain) under discussion was sequenced for a study of blood T cell repertoires in COVID-19. Study summary: Samples representing acute and convalescent COVID-19 were sourced from the United States, Italy and Spain. Sample material is recorded as cDNA or gDNA derived from T cells, B-cell-depleted T cells, or PBMCs.

In the authors' workflow: Amplifying reference gene primers gave estimates of nucleated cell counts. Repertoires were generated with immunoSEQ multiplex PCR, while TCRdb's copy carries only in-frame clones and drops some. V and J calls and clone size follow that table, whereas D and trimming were derived from the DNA. There are approximately 200,000 clones in the sample; about 82% occur only once, and about 4.8% lies in the top ten. The CDR3 totals 14 residues. The V gene's germline CDR1 is SGHVS and CDR2 FNYEAQ. Trimming stripped 1 base from V and 8 bases from J, with 11 bases between. The sequenced material came from peripheral blood. The receptor's source is a woman under 40 with acute or convalescent COVID-19. The J gene is TRBJ1-4, the V gene TRBV7-6, with unresolved D. Here the CDR3 DNA reads TGTGCCAGCAGCTTAGGAGGAACCGGGGAAAAACTGTTTTTT. Amino acid sequence: CASSLGGTGEKLFF.